These 18 T cell receptor beta chains share one sample of origin, sequenced in a study of early T cells in non-severe SARS-CoV-2 infection. TCRdb fed the 5' RACE reads into MiXCR, producing one record per CDR3 protein. The profile covers 46,000 or so distinct CDR3 sequences, with 7% to 8% appearing a single time and 7% to 10% taken by the ten largest. Sequencing input: whole blood. The receptors derive from an adult who was a healthcare worker with PCR-confirmed SARS-CoV-2 infection or an uninfected control (not recorded which).

This clonotype was found many times. Written as DNA, the CDR3 is TGCGCCAGCAGCTTAACCACAGATACGCAGTATTTT. Its translation is CASSLTTDTQYF. The chain couples TRBV5-1 to TRBJ2-3, with D hard to call. Germline-derived CDR1 and CDR2 are SGHRS and YFSETQ. The CDR3 contains 12 residues. Trimming took 2 bases from V and 2 from J, leaving 3 bases between them.

A few counts support this clonotype. This sequence joins TRBV20-1 and TRBJ2-7; 9 bases align to TRBD2. This CDR3 is built from 14 residues. V was pared by 6 bases and J by 4 bases, with 10 bases of the junction left unmatched. Germline loops: CDR1 DFQATT, CDR2 SNEGSKA (reference sequence). The CDR3 DNA reads as TGCAGTGCAAGCCCAAGCGGGGGGAATTACGAGCAGTACTTC. Its translation: CSASPSGGNYEQYF.

The CDR3 coding sequence is TGTGCCAGCAGCCCTGAAAGTAACTATGGCTACACCTTC. Its protein is CASSPESNYGYTF. This chain links TRBV7-9 with TRBJ1-2, with no clear D. V dropped 5 bases and J dropped 1 base, with 8 bases sitting between them. The CDR3 consists of 13 residues. From germline, CDR1 is SEHNR and CDR2 FQNEAQ (reference sequence).

This clonotype appeared a few times. DNA for the CDR3: TGTGCCAGCAGTGCCTACACTTCTCATGAAAAACTGTTTTTT. This gives the protein CASSAYTSHEKLFF. The J gene is TRBJ1-4, the V gene TRBV27; the D is unclear. Trimming stripped 5 bases from V and 6 bases from J, with 13 bases between. The CDR3 contains 14 residues. The germline gives CDR1 MNHEY, CDR2 SMNVEV (reference sequence).

Worth noting for this clonotype: Possible read error: a much larger clone is one base away. The genes are TRBV7-8 and TRBJ2-7; TRBD1 matches 7 bases. Germline CDR1 SGHVS, CDR2 FQNEAQ. The CDR3 length is 13 residues. CDR3 sequence reads: CASSPQTGPYLFF. In DNA, the CDR3 is TGTGCCAGCAGCCCTCAGACAGGGCCCTACTTGTTCTTC. Supplemented by reference TRBV7-8 and TRBJ2-7, the full variable domain reads GAGVSQSPRYKVAKRGQDVALRCDPISGHVSLFWYQQALGQGPEFLTYFQNEAQLDKSGLPSDRFFAERPEGSVSTLKIQRTQQEDSAVYLCASSPQTGPYLFFGPGTRLTVT.

The sample holds a few counts of this clonotype. The chain recombines TRBV29-1 with TRBJ2-7; 9 positions match TRBD1. CDR3 size: 14 residues. The trim removed 6 bases at V and 2 bases at J, leaving 8 bases unmatched. In germline, CDR1 is SQVTM, CDR2 ANQGSEA. CDR3: CSVEGTGPTYEQYF. The CDR3 DNA is TGCAGCGTGGAGGGGACAGGGCCCACCTACGAGCAGTACTTC.

This clonotype occurred many times. This chain joins TRBV18 and TRBJ1-4; 11 bases are shared with TRBD1. V was clipped by 5 bases and J by 5 bases; unmatched bases: 7. Germline V lookup: CDR1 KGHSH, CDR2 LQKENI. The CDR3 is made up of 16 amino acids. CDR3 bases: TGTGCCAGCTCATGGACAGGGGGCGCGTTAAATGAAAAACTGTTTTTT. Its translation: CASSWTGGALNEKLFF.

The V call is TRBV28, the J call TRBJ2-7; D is possibly TRBD2 (5 bases). V lost 3 bases and J 9 bases, leaving 9 bases between the germline ends. Germline V CDR1 and CDR2: MDHEN, SYDVKM. The CDR3 covers 11 residues. In DNA, the CDR3 is TGTGCCAGCAGTTTCGGCGGGTGGCAGTACTTC. Protein: CASSFGGWQYF.

The chain joins TRBV2 to TRBJ1-1; no clear D gene. The germline gives CDR1 SNHLY, CDR2 FYNNEI. V dropped 2 bases and J dropped 5 bases, with 15 bases sitting between them. CDR3 length: 15 amino acids. CDR3 sequence: CASSEPDQGYTEAFF. The DNA for the CDR3 is TGTGCCAGCAGTGAACCGGACCAAGGATATACTGAAGCTTTCTTT.

This chain links TRBV7-2 with TRBJ2-3; TRBD2 matches 8 bases. The CDR3 has 15 amino acids. Germline CDR1 and CDR2: SGHTA and FQGNSA. The J segment lost 5 bases and the V segment lost 1 base, leaving 5 bases of the junction unmatched. This CDR3 reads CASSLVGGELDTQYF. For the CDR3, the DNA is TGTGCCAGCAGCTTAGTCGGGGGGGAGTTAGATACGCAGTATTTT.

This clonotype turned up a few times. This sequence joins TRBV7-8 and TRBJ2-5; either TRBD1 or TRBD2 may fit D (5 bases each). The germline V gene has CDR1 SGHVS and CDR2 FQNEAQ. This CDR3 has 14 amino acids. Trimming removed 4 bases at V and 8 bases at J, with 17 bases between. This chain's CDR3 is CASSSHGTPITQYF. The CDR3 nucleotides are TGTGCCAGCAGCTCTCACGGGACCCCGATAACCCAGTACTTC.

This chain uses TRBV12-3 or TRBV12-4 with TRBJ1-5; weak D call: TRBD1 (5 bases). With 5 bases removed from V and 3 bases from J, the gap between germline ends came to 11 bases. The CDR3 sequence is 14 residues long. This chain's CDR3 is CASSPGQVNQPQHF. CDR3 nucleotide sequence: TGTGCCAGCAGTCCGGGGCAGGTCAATCAGCCCCAGCATTTT.

There are many counts of this clonotype. The CDR3 nucleotides are TGCGCCAGCAGGCAGGGGGTCTCTGGCTACACCTTC. This gives the protein CASRQGVSGYTF. The chain is built from TRBV5-1 and TRBJ1-2, with 7 bases aligning to TRBD1. Germline values: CDR1 SGHRS, CDR2 YFSETQ. This CDR3 comprises 12 residues. V shed 5 bases and J 7 bases; nucleotides not matched to a gene: 5.

V usage is TRBV4-3 and J usage is TRBJ2-3, with TRBD2 identical over 7 bases. Germline trimming cut 1 base from V and 2 bases from J; bases unmatched to any gene: 6. Germline CDR1 reads LGHNA; CDR2 reads YSLEER. This CDR3 spans 16 amino acids. This CDR3 is CASSQGPSGYTDTQYF. The CDR3 DNA is TGCGCCAGCAGCCAAGGGCCTAGCGGATACACAGATACGCAGTATTTT.

This chain links TRBV12-3 or TRBV12-4 with TRBJ1-2; weak D call: TRBD1 (5 bases). The V and J ends lost 4 bases and 4 bases respectively, with 19 bases between them. CDR3 length: 16 amino acids. CDR3 DNA sequence: TGTGCCAGCAGTTCTCCGCGTACAGGCTACGCCTATGGCTACACCTTC. The encoded protein is CASSSPRTGYAYGYTF.

The chain carries TRBV4-3 and TRBJ2-2; 8 bases map to TRBD2. The CDR3 sequence is 16 residues long. Germline V gene lookup returns CDR1 LGHNA and CDR2 YSLEER. After removal of 1 base from V and 2 bases from J, the junction contained 3 bases not matched to a gene. The CDR3 nucleotides read TGCGCCAGCAGCCAAGTAGCGGGGCCCAACACCGGGGAGCTGTTTTTT. This sequence encodes CASSQVAGPNTGELFF.

This clonotype has at least ten counts. The rearrangement links TRBV20-1 to TRBJ2-1; tentative D call: TRBD2 (5 bases). Trimming took 2 bases from V and 2 from J, leaving 10 bases between them. This CDR3 contains 14 residues. The germline gives CDR1 DFQATT, CDR2 SNEGSKA (reference sequence). CDR3: CSARSGITYNEQFF. In DNA, the CDR3 is TGCAGTGCTAGATCCGGGATTACCTACAATGAGCAGTTCTTC.

This clonotype was counted many times. V is TRBV29-1 and J is TRBJ1-2; D possibly corresponds to TRBD1 (6 bases). The germline V and J ends were trimmed by 0 bases and 8 bases, with 19 bases remaining between them. Germline V CDR1 and CDR2: SQVTM, ANQGSEA. CDR3 length: 15 residues. The CDR3 loop is CSVEDLGGTLIGYTF. DNA for the CDR3: TGCAGCGTTGAAGATCTCGGCGGGACATTAATAGGCTACACCTTC.